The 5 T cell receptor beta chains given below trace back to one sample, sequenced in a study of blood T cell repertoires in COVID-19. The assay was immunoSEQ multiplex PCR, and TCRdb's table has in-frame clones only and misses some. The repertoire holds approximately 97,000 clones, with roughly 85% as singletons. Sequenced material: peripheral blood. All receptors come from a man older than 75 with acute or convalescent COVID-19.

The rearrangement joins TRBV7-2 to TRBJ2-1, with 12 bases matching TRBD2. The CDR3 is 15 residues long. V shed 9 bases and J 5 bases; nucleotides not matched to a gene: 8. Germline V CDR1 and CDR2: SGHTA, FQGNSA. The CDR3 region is CASARLAGANNEQFF. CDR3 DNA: TGTGCCAGTGCTAGACTAGCGGGAGCTAACAATGAGCAGTTCTTC.

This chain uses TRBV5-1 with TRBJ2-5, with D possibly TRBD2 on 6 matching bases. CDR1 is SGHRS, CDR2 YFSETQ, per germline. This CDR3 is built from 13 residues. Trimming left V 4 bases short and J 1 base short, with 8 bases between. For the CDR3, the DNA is TGCGCCAGCAGCGGTAGCGGCCAAGAGACCCAGTACTTC. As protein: CASSGSGQETQYF. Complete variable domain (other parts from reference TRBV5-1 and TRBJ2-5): KAGVTQTPRYLIKTRGQQVTLSCSPISGHRSVSWYQQTPGQGLQFLFEYFSETQRNKGNFPGRFSGRQFSNSRSEMNVSTLELGDSALYLCASSGSGQETQYFGPGTRLLVL.

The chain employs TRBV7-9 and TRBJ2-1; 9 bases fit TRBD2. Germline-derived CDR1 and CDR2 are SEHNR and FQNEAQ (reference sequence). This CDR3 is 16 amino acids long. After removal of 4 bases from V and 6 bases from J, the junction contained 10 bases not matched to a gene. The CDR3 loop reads CASSYRSGRFGNEQFF. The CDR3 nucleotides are TGTGCCAGCAGCTACCGTAGCGGGAGATTTGGCAATGAGCAGTTCTTC.

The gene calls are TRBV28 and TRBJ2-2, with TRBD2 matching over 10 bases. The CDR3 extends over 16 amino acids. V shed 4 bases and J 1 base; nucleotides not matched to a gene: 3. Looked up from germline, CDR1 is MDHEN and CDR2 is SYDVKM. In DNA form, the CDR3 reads TGTGCCAGCAGTTCCCGGACTAGCGGGAACACCGGGGAGCTGTTTTTT. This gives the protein CASSSRTSGNTGELFF. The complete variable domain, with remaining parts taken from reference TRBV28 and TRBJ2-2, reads DVKVTQSSRYLVKRTGEKVFLECVQDMDHENMFWYRQDPGLGLRLIYFSYDVKMKEKGDIPEGYSVSREKKERFSLILESASTNQTSMYLCASSSRTSGNTGELFFGEGSRLTVL.

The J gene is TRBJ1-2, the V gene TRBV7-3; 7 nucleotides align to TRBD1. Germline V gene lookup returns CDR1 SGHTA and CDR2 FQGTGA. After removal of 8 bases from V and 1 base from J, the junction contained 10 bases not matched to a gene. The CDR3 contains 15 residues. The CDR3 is CASAPGTEINYGYTF. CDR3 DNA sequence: TGTGCCAGCGCACCCGGGACAGAGATTAACTATGGCTACACCTTC.